This TCR beta chain is drawn from a study of T cell repertoires in cytomegalovirus infection. Study-wide findings and caveats: What dominated the ex vivo response were HLA-C-restricted CMV-specific TCR beta clonotypes.

TCRdb processed the reads anew with MiXCR; each CDR3 protein has one entry. The sample records 200,000 to 250,000 distinct CDR3 sequences, about 20% being singletons. Germline loops: CDR1 SNHLY, CDR2 FYNNEI. The CDR3 has 14 amino acids. V was cut by 6 bases and J by 1 base, with 10 bases left in between. About this clonotype: The antigen is unknown.

The chain joins TRBV2 to TRBJ1-5, with a possible D match to TRBD1 (5 bases). This receptor was taken from a human donor in good health (CMV status not recorded). Some clones in this sample may be carry-over from other donors' samples. The sequencing input was CD8+ T cells from PBMCs. The CDR3 sequence: CASRGLWSNQPQHF. CDR3 coding DNA: TGTGCCAGCAGGGGACTTTGGAGCAATCAGCCCCAGCATTTT.